These T cell receptor beta chains were read from a single sample in a study of cytomegalovirus exposure and HLA in healthy donors. The repertoire was sequenced with immunoSEQ multiplex PCR; TCRdb's copy has only in-frame clones and lacks some. Of 150,000 to 200,000 clones in the sample, roughly 83% were seen once. Sequencing used PBMCs. The receptors stem from a woman aged 45-59 years in good health and CMV-seronegative. Both conserved end residues are part of each CDR3. The D gene is left open where the match is weak. A row's size may be missing; if present it is once, few, many or a size class.

J gene: TRBJ2-5
V gene: TRBV9
clone size: -
D gene: -
CDR3 length: 11
CDR3 DNA: TGTGCCAGCAGCCTCGGGGAGACCCAGTACTTC
CDR3 protein: CASSLGETQYF

J gene: TRBJ2-5
V gene: TRBV28
clone size: -
D gene: -
CDR3 length: 15
CDR3 DNA: TGTGCCAGCAGTTTATCTTTAGTACGACAAGAGACCCAGTACTTC
CDR3 protein: CASSLSLVRQETQYF

J gene: TRBJ1-2
V gene: TRBV4-2
clone size: -
D gene: -
CDR3 length: 15
CDR3 DNA: TGTGCCAGCAGCCAAGATGCGGGGGAGTCGGAAGGCTACACCTTC
CDR3 protein: CASSQDAGESEGYTF

J gene: TRBJ2-7
V gene: TRBV5-1
clone size: -
D gene: -
CDR3 length: 12
CDR3 DNA: TGCGCCAGCAGCGGAGACTTGTACGAGCAGTACTTC
CDR3 protein: CASSGDLYEQYF

J gene: TRBJ2-7
V gene: TRBV14
clone size: -
D gene: TRBD2
CDR3 length: 16
CDR3 DNA: TGTGCCAGCAGCCATACGCTAGCGGTAAGAACCTACGAGCAGTACTTC
CDR3 protein: CASSHTLAVRTYEQYF

J gene: TRBJ2-1
V gene: TRBV15
clone size: -
D gene: TRBD2
CDR3 length: 16
CDR3 DNA: TGTGCCACCGGCGGGACTAGCGGGAAGACCTACAATGAGCAGTTCTTC
CDR3 protein: CATGGTSGKTYNEQFF

J gene: TRBJ2-7
V gene: TRBV5-1
clone size: -
D gene: TRBD1
CDR3 length: 13
CDR3 DNA: TGCGCCAGTCGTCGGGACAGGGGGGACGAGCAGTACTTC
CDR3 protein: CASRRDRGDEQYF

J gene: TRBJ2-2
V gene: TRBV5-6
clone size: -
D gene: TRBD2
CDR3 length: 18
CDR3 DNA: TGTGCCAGCAGCTTGGCCCTTAGCGGGAGACGATACACCGGGGAGCTGTTTTTT
CDR3 protein: CASSLALSGRRYTGELFF

J gene: TRBJ2-4
V gene: TRBV5-4
clone size: -
D gene: TRBD1
CDR3 length: 15
CDR3 DNA: TGTGCCAGCAGCCCGTCGGGACAGGGAGGGAACATTCAGTACTTC
CDR3 protein: CASSPSGQGGNIQYF

J gene: TRBJ2-7
V gene: TRBV2
clone size: -
D gene: TRBD1
CDR3 length: 12
CDR3 DNA: TGTGCCGGAGGGACAGGGGTCCCGAGCGCGTACTTC
CDR3 protein: CAGGTGVPSAYF

J gene: TRBJ2-1
V gene: TRBV4-2
clone size: -
D gene: -
CDR3 length: 14
CDR3 DNA: TGTGCCAGCATGCCGTCGACAGGCTACAATGAGCAGTTCTTC
CDR3 protein: CASMPSTGYNEQFF

J gene: TRBJ1-5
V gene: TRBV28
clone size: -
D gene: -
CDR3 length: 13
CDR3 DNA: TGTGCCAGCAGGGCGCCTGCGGAGCAGCCCCAGCATTTT
CDR3 protein: CASRAPAEQPQHF

J gene: TRBJ2-1
V gene: TRBV6-5
clone size: -
D gene: -
CDR3 length: 13
CDR3 DNA: TGTGCCAGCAGCCCGACAGCCGGAATTGCGCAGTTCTTC
CDR3 protein: CASSPTAGIAQFF

J gene: TRBJ2-7
V gene: TRBV5-4
clone size: -
D gene: -
CDR3 length: 16
CDR3 DNA: TGTGCCAGCAGCTTGGGGGGCAGGGCCGTCTCCTACGAGCAGTACTTC
CDR3 protein: CASSLGGRAVSYEQYF

J gene: TRBJ1-6
V gene: TRBV27
clone size: few
D gene: TRBD1
CDR3 length: 17
CDR3 DNA: TGTGCCAGCAGTCCAGGGACAGGGCTCACCTATAATTCACCCCTCCACTTT
CDR3 protein: CASSPGTGLTYNSPLHF

J gene: TRBJ2-1
V gene: TRBV10-3
clone size: few
D gene: TRBD2
CDR3 length: 14
CDR3 DNA: TGTGCCATCAGTGAGCGGGGGGTTTACAATGAGCAGTTCTTC
CDR3 protein: CAISERGVYNEQFF

J gene: TRBJ1-5
V gene: TRBV7-2
clone size: -
D gene: -
CDR3 length: 15
CDR3 DNA: TGTGCCAGCAGCCCAAGTCGGGTCGGCAATCAGCCCCAGCATTTT
CDR3 protein: CASSPSRVGNQPQHF

J gene: TRBJ2-1
V gene: TRBV21-1
clone size: -
D gene: -
CDR3 length: 18
CDR3 DNA: TGTGCCAGCAGCAAATCGGGACTAGCGGGAGCCGGATACAATGAGCAGTTCTTC
CDR3 protein: CASSKSGLAGAGYNEQFF

J gene: TRBJ1-4
V gene: TRBV6-5
clone size: -
D gene: TRBD1
CDR3 length: 14
CDR3 DNA: TGTGCCAGCAGCCCCTTGGGACAGGGGGCAGGACTGTTTTTT
CDR3 protein: CASSPLGQGAGLFF

J gene: TRBJ1-5
V gene: TRBV5-1
clone size: -
D gene: -
CDR3 length: 15
CDR3 DNA: TGCGCCAGCAGCCCGTCCGGACAGAGCAATCAGCCCCAGCATTTT
CDR3 protein: CASSPSGQSNQPQHF

J gene: TRBJ1-4
V gene: TRBV28
clone size: -
D gene: -
CDR3 length: 11
CDR3 DNA: TGTGCCGCTCGTAGGGGAGAAAAACTGTTTTTT
CDR3 protein: CAARRGEKLFF

J gene: TRBJ2-1
V gene: TRBV4-3
clone size: -
D gene: TRBD2
CDR3 length: 15
CDR3 DNA: TGCGCCAGCAGCCTCCGACTAGCGGCTAACAATGAGCAGTTCTTC
CDR3 protein: CASSLRLAANNEQFF

J gene: TRBJ2-7
V gene: TRBV14
clone size: -
D gene: TRBD1
CDR3 length: 14
CDR3 DNA: TGTGCCAGCAGCCTGGGACAGGGACCTTACGAGCAGTACTTC
CDR3 protein: CASSLGQGPYEQYF

J gene: TRBJ2-7
V gene: TRBV11-2
clone size: -
D gene: TRBD1
CDR3 length: 18
CDR3 DNA: TGTGCCAGCAGCTCAGGGACAGGGGGCGGCCCCTCTTTCGGCGAGCAGTACTTC
CDR3 protein: CASSSGTGGGPSFGEQYF

J gene: TRBJ2-7
V gene: TRBV5-4
clone size: few
D gene: -
CDR3 length: 16
CDR3 DNA: TGTGCCAGCAGCGCGGGCCCTAACCGGGAGACCTACGAGCAGTACTTC
CDR3 protein: CASSAGPNRETYEQYF

J gene: TRBJ2-7
V gene: TRBV5-6
clone size: -
D gene: TRBD1
CDR3 length: 12
CDR3 DNA: TGTGCCAGCTGGGGACAGGGGTACGAGCAGTACTTC
CDR3 protein: CASWGQGYEQYF

J gene: TRBJ1-4
V gene: TRBV29-1
clone size: -
D gene: TRBD1
CDR3 length: 13
CDR3 DNA: TGCAGCGTAAGGGACAGGGAGTATGAAAAACTGTTTTTT
CDR3 protein: CSVRDREYEKLFF

J gene: TRBJ1-4
V gene: TRBV11-2
clone size: -
D gene: TRBD1
CDR3 length: 15
CDR3 DNA: TGTGCCAGCAGCCCTACGGGACAGCCGGCCGAAAAACTGTTTTTT
CDR3 protein: CASSPTGQPAEKLFF

J gene: TRBJ2-7
V gene: TRBV10-3
clone size: -
D gene: TRBD1
CDR3 length: 14
CDR3 DNA: TGTGCCATCAGTGACTCGGACAGGGGTCCCGAGCAGTACTTC
CDR3 protein: CAISDSDRGPEQYF

J gene: TRBJ2-1
V gene: TRBV5-6
clone size: -
D gene: -
CDR3 length: 15
CDR3 DNA: TGTGCCAGCAGCTTGGCCCCAGAATCTTACAATGAGCAGTTCTTC
CDR3 protein: CASSLAPESYNEQFF

J gene: TRBJ2-3
V gene: TRBV5-1
clone size: -
D gene: TRBD2
CDR3 length: 15
CDR3 DNA: TGCGCCAGCAGCTCGGTAGCGGGAGTGGCAGATACGCAGTATTTT
CDR3 protein: CASSSVAGVADTQYF

J gene: TRBJ2-7
V gene: TRBV4-3
clone size: -
D gene: -
CDR3 length: 15
CDR3 DNA: TGCGCCAGCAGCCCGTCCTGGCGGGGCTCCTACGAGCAGTACTTC
CDR3 protein: CASSPSWRGSYEQYF

J gene: TRBJ2-7
V gene: TRBV4-3
clone size: -
D gene: TRBD2
CDR3 length: 16
CDR3 DNA: TGCGCCAGCAGCCAAACACGAGGGACTAGCGTGGACGAGCAGTACTTC
CDR3 protein: CASSQTRGTSVDEQYF

J gene: TRBJ1-4
V gene: TRBV5-1
clone size: few
D gene: -
CDR3 length: 16
CDR3 DNA: TGCGCCAGCAGCAGGGACACCCAGGGCACTAATGAAAAACTGTTTTTT
CDR3 protein: CASSRDTQGTNEKLFF

J gene: TRBJ2-1
V gene: TRBV19
clone size: -
D gene: TRBD2
CDR3 length: 15
CDR3 DNA: TGTGCCAGTAGTATCCGACTAGCGGGACCCAATGAGCAGTTCTTC
CDR3 protein: CASSIRLAGPNEQFF

J gene: TRBJ2-7
V gene: TRBV28
clone size: -
D gene: TRBD2
CDR3 length: 13
CDR3 DNA: TGTGCCAGCTTGAGGACTAGTGGCTCCGAGCAGTACTTC
CDR3 protein: CASLRTSGSEQYF

J gene: TRBJ2-1
V gene: TRBV29-1
clone size: -
D gene: TRBD2
CDR3 length: 17
CDR3 DNA: TGCAGCGTTGAAGGGGGGACTAGTCCCACTCACCACAATGAGCAGTTCTTC
CDR3 protein: CSVEGGTSPTHHNEQFF

J gene: TRBJ1-1
V gene: TRBV19
clone size: -
D gene: -
CDR3 length: 13
CDR3 DNA: TGTGCCAGTAGTATGCGACAGGCCGCTGAAGCTTTCTTT
CDR3 protein: CASSMRQAAEAFF

J gene: TRBJ1-5
V gene: TRBV28
clone size: -
D gene: -
CDR3 length: 16
CDR3 DNA: TGTGCCAGCAGTTTTATTAGGGGAATGAGCAATCAGCCCCAGCATTTT
CDR3 protein: CASSFIRGMSNQPQHF

J gene: TRBJ2-6
V gene: TRBV15
clone size: -
D gene: -
CDR3 length: 15
CDR3 DNA: TGTGCCACCAGTCAGGGGAGCTCTGGGGCCAACGTCCTGACTTTC
CDR3 protein: CATSQGSSGANVLTF

J gene: TRBJ1-3
V gene: TRBV9
clone size: -
D gene: -
CDR3 length: 16
CDR3 DNA: TGTGCCAGCAGCGTAAGAGGGGGGGGCACTGGAAACACCATATATTTT
CDR3 protein: CASSVRGGGTGNTIYF

J gene: TRBJ1-5
V gene: TRBV6-5
clone size: -
D gene: -
CDR3 length: 14
CDR3 DNA: TGTGCCAGCAGTTACAGGCAGGGAGGTCAGCCCCAGCATTTT
CDR3 protein: CASSYRQGGQPQHF

J gene: TRBJ1-4
V gene: TRBV5-1
clone size: few
D gene: -
CDR3 length: 14
CDR3 DNA: TGCGCCAGCAGCTTTGGCAGGGGTAATGAAAAACTGTTTTTT
CDR3 protein: CASSFGRGNEKLFF

J gene: TRBJ2-7
V gene: TRBV18
clone size: -
D gene: -
CDR3 length: 14
CDR3 DNA: TGTGCCAGCTCACCACTAGCGGAGACCTACGAGCAGTACTTC
CDR3 protein: CASSPLAETYEQYF

J gene: TRBJ2-7
V gene: TRBV2
clone size: -
D gene: -
CDR3 length: 12
CDR3 DNA: TGTGCCAGCAGGCCGCCCGGCTACGAGCAGTACTTC
CDR3 protein: CASRPPGYEQYF

J gene: TRBJ2-4
V gene: TRBV19
clone size: -
D gene: TRBD2
CDR3 length: 16
CDR3 DNA: TGTGCCAGTAGTAGGACTAGCGGGGTCTCCAAAAACATTCAGTACTTC
CDR3 protein: CASSRTSGVSKNIQYF

J gene: TRBJ2-6
V gene: TRBV7-9
clone size: -
D gene: -
CDR3 length: 18
CDR3 DNA: TGTGCCAGCAGCTCCTTCGGTACAGGGCAATCTGGGGCCAACGTCCTGACTTTC
CDR3 protein: CASSSFGTGQSGANVLTF

J gene: TRBJ1-4
V gene: TRBV6-5
clone size: -
D gene: -
CDR3 length: 15
CDR3 DNA: TGTGCCAGCAGTTTCCAGGGGCAGGGCTTTGAAAAACTGTTTTTT
CDR3 protein: CASSFQGQGFEKLFF

J gene: TRBJ1-5
V gene: TRBV28
clone size: -
D gene: -
CDR3 length: 14
CDR3 DNA: TGTGCCAGCAGTACCACCAGTAGCAATCAGCCCCAGCATTTT
CDR3 protein: CASSTTSSNQPQHF

J gene: TRBJ2-3
V gene: TRBV9
clone size: -
D gene: -
CDR3 length: 15
CDR3 DNA: TGTGCCAGCAGCGTAGCTGGAGGGCTCACAGATACGCAGTATTTT
CDR3 protein: CASSVAGGLTDTQYF

J gene: TRBJ1-5
V gene: TRBV7-8
clone size: -
D gene: TRBD1
CDR3 length: 14
CDR3 DNA: TGTGCCAGCAGCCCGGGACAGAACAATTATCCCCAGCATTTT
CDR3 protein: CASSPGQNNYPQHF